This T cell receptor beta chain was observed in a study of cytomegalovirus exposure and HLA in healthy donors (dated 2017 in TCRdb). Regarding the study in general: A later analysis indicated that the 110 or so validation repertoires were generated on the platform also employed for the 700 or so repertoires of the first cohort. The study was designed to test whether signatures of past pathogen exposure could be identified by cataloging public T cell receptors. A separate validation cohort of approximately 130 different subjects was used in addition to the roughly 700-subject first cohort. To predict cytomegalovirus infection status, the study combined high-throughput TCR immunosequencing, statistical association of individual TCRs with disease status, and machine learning. What the study reported, not specific to this receptor: While some public TCRs were present in many individuals, most TCR sequences turned up only very rarely across donors. The validation cohort had no HLA typing available for a later analysis, so co-occurrence within that cohort was assessed over all 120 or so repertoires. A total of fewer than 200 TCR beta chains were listed by the study as associated with cytomegalovirus. Cytomegalovirus status was reported to be diagnosed by the classifier with high specificity and sensitivity in both the original and validation cohorts. Three of the identified cytomegalovirus-associated TCR beta chains were confirmed in vitro to be specific for cytomegalovirus antigens. A later analysis found that TCRs clustered in the first cohort also tended to co-occur in the approximately 120 validation repertoires, with approximately 93% of cluster scores above 0. It was suggested by the authors that the approach could potentially be generalized to other disease states and immunological phenotypes.

For CDR1 and CDR2, the germline V gene lists SGDLS and YYNGEE. Relative to germline, V is 2 bases shorter and J is 0 bases shorter, with 12 bases between their ends. Measured from the cysteine to the phenylalanine, the CDR3 is 16 residues long. The only DNA kept is the CDR3, 48 bases in frame from the first base. The donors were included in the validation cohort of over a hundred subjects, a group kept apart from the roughly 690-subject first cohort. Library preparation used the immunoSEQ multiplex PCR assay. As for the authors' bioinformatics: A statistical classification framework was developed to diagnose cytomegalovirus status using the catalog of TCR beta chain sequences. What TCRdb holds here is the immuneACCESS table cut down to in-frame rearrangements. Part of the clones is not present; checked against another copy, under half of the missing clones reflect an unresolved V gene, and the others are unexplained. That table gives V, J and clone size, and the DNA gave D and trimming. The sample table contains 95,000 to 150,000 clones; only one count was recorded for 94% of them. The ten largest account for roughly 1.3% of the sample.

In regard to this clone: Which antigen it targets is not known. There are no base qualities to consult, and no much larger clone falls within one base.

The sequence derives from a woman aged 18-35 years in good health and CMV-seronegative. Recombination joined TRBV9 with TRBJ1-3; possibly the D gene is TRBD1, per 6 matching bases. Sequencing used PBMCs. The nucleotide sequence reads TGTGCCAGCAGCGTGGATGGGGGCTACTCTGGAAACACCATATATTTT. Its translation is CASSVDGGYSGNTIYF.